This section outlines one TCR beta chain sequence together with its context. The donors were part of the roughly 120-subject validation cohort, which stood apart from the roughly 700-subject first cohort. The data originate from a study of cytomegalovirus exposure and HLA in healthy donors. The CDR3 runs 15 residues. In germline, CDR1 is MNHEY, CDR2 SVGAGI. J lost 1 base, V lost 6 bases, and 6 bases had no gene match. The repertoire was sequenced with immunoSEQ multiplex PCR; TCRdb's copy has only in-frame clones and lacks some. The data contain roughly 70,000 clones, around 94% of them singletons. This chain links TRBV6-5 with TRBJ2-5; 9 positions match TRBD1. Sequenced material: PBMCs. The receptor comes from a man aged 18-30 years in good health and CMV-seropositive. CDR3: CASRPQGAIQETQYF. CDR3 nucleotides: TGTGCCAGCAGACCACAGGGGGCGATCCAAGAGACCCAGTACTTC.